The 26 T cell receptor beta chains in this list originate from one sample, sequenced in a study of blood T cell repertoires in COVID-19 (dated by TCRdb to the early 2020s). Libraries were constructed by the immunoSEQ multiplex PCR assay. TCRdb mirrors the immuneACCESS table, restricted to in-frame sequences. Some clones are absent from its copies; in checked studies, under half trace to an unresolved V gene, and the reason for the others is unknown. The sample yields about 400,000 clones; roughly 90% were counted once. In total, the top ten clones hold 2% to 2.5% of the sample. The sequenced sample was PBMCs or T cells enriched from blood (not recorded which). The receptors originated from a middle-aged woman with acute COVID-19.

J is TRBJ1-2 and V is TRBV2; 7 nucleotides agree with TRBD1. V was pared by 6 bases and J by 4 bases, with 5 bases of the junction left unmatched. Germline V gene sequence: CDR1 SNHLY, CDR2 FYNNEI. This CDR3 is 13 amino acids long. The CDR3 sequence is CASSGQVRYGYTF. The CDR3 DNA reads TGTGCCAGCAGCGGACAGGTTCGCTATGGCTACACCTTC.

The chain employs TRBV9 and TRBJ2-7, with D tentatively TRBD1 (6 bases). The ends were cut back, 0 bases at V and 4 bases at J, with 11 bases in the middle. This CDR3 region has 14 residues. Germline lookup yields CDR1 SGDLS and CDR2 YYNGEE. CDR3 DNA sequence: TGTGCCAGCAGCGTAGGGACAGAGAGATACGAGCAGTACTTC. Translating gives CASSVGTERYEQYF. Full variable domain (missing parts from reference TRBV9 and TRBJ2-7): DSGVTQTPKHLITATGQRVTLRCSPRSGDLSVYWYQQSLDQGLQFLIQYYNGEERAKGNILERFSAQQFPDLHSELNLSSLELGDSALYFCASSVGTERYEQYFGPGTRLTVT.

J is TRBJ2-7 and V is TRBV7-2; the match to TRBD2 covers 13 bases. The CDR3 length is 15 residues. J was trimmed by 8 bases and V by 5 bases; bases with no gene match: 9. Germline assignment: CDR1 SGHTA and CDR2 FQGNSA. CDR3 amino acids: CASSIPLGLAGKQYF. DNA of the CDR3: TGTGCCAGCAGCATACCCCTGGGACTAGCGGGGAAGCAGTACTTC.

The rearrangement joins TRBV5-1 to TRBJ2-2; 9 bases match TRBD1. The J segment lost 1 base and the V segment lost 8 bases, leaving 0 bases of the junction unmatched. The V gene's germline CDR1 is SGHRS and CDR2 YFSETQ. The CDR3 is made up of 13 amino acids. This CDR3 is CARGQGNTGELFF. The CDR3 nucleotides are TGCGCCAGGGGACAGGGGAACACCGGGGAGCTGTTTTTT.

The V call is TRBV5-6, the J call TRBJ2-2; perhaps TRBD1 as D (6 bases). Germline V gives CDR1 SGHDT, CDR2 YYEEEE. The CDR3 runs 16 residues. V was shortened by 4 bases and J by 4 bases, with 17 bases between the two germline ends. In DNA, the CDR3 is TGTGCCAGCAGCCACACTAGTACAGGGACCACCGGGGAGCTGTTTTTT. Protein: CASSHTSTGTTGELFF.

The rearrangement links TRBV6-5 to TRBJ1-1; D call uncertain. The V gene's germline CDR1 is MNHEY and CDR2 SVGAGI. V lost 6 bases, J lost 0 bases, and 14 bases lay in between. The CDR3 is 15 residues long. The CDR3 sequence: CASSRGSGLNTEAFF. In nucleotides, the CDR3 is TGTGCCAGCAGCCGCGGGTCCGGGCTGAACACTGAAGCTTTCTTT.

The CDR3 coding sequence is TGTGCCAGCAGTTCCCAGGGGGGACGTACCTACGAGCAGTACTTC. It yields the protein CASSSQGGRTYEQYF. V usage is TRBV27 and J usage is TRBJ2-7, with a possible D match to TRBD1 (7 bases). V lost 4 bases to trimming and J lost 2 bases, with 15 bases between them. CDR3 size: 15 residues. Germline CDR1 and CDR2: MNHEY and SMNVEV (reference sequence).

The chain couples TRBV6-5 to TRBJ1-2; TRBD1 might be the D (6 bases). This CDR3 spans 15 amino acids. Trimming stripped 6 bases from V and 1 base from J, with 15 bases between. Germline V gene sequence: CDR1 MNHEY, CDR2 SVGAGI. CDR3 in DNA: TGTGCCAGCAGAGGTAGGGGGGGAGATAACTATGGCTACACCTTC. This encodes CASRGRGGDNYGYTF.

The chain joins TRBV14 to TRBJ1-4; D unresolved. The V end was cut by 2 bases, the J end by 5 bases, with 12 bases between. This CDR3 comprises 15 residues. The germline V gene has CDR1 SGHDN and CDR2 FVKESK. The CDR3, as DNA: TGTGCCAGCAGCCAAAATTATTTCTTAAATGAAAAACTGTTTTTT. Its protein is CASSQNYFLNEKLFF.

V usage is TRBV3-1 (or the pseudogene TRBV3-2) and J usage is TRBJ1-6; no reliable D call. Per the germline V gene, CDR1 is LGHDT and CDR2 is YNNKEL (reference sequence). This CDR3 contains 14 residues. Trimming removed 2 bases from V and 7 bases from J, with 9 bases in between. The CDR3 DNA is TGTGCCAGCAGCCAACCGGGTAGCAATTCACCCCTCCACTTT. Amino acids: CASSQPGSNSPLHF.

The J gene is TRBJ2-5, the V gene TRBV5-8; 9 bases line up with TRBD2. Trimming at V came to 0 bases and at J to 4 bases, leaving 4 bases not matched to a gene. Germline CDR1 and CDR2: SGHTS and YDEGEE. The CDR3 covers 15 residues. The chain's CDR3 is CASSLGATSGETQYF. DNA of the CDR3: TGTGCCAGCAGCTTGGGGGCGACTAGCGGAGAGACCCAGTACTTC.

This chain connects TRBV2 to TRBJ1-1; possibly TRBD1 for D (5 bases). The ends were cut back, 6 bases at V and 5 bases at J, with 16 bases in the middle. Germline assignment: CDR1 SNHLY and CDR2 FYNNEI. The CDR3 loop spans 14 amino acids. Written as DNA, the CDR3 is TGTGCCAGCAGGTTGGGGGGAAGAGGGACTGAAGCTTTCTTT. Its translation is CASRLGGRGTEAFF.

The chain links TRBV28 to TRBJ1-2; maybe TRBD1 (6 bases). CDR3 length equals 16 residues. CDR1 and CDR2 from the germline V gene are MDHEN and SYDVKM. The V and J ends lost 2 bases and 1 base respectively, with 14 bases between them. DNA of the CDR3: TGTGCCAGCAGTTTAGGGGGGGCAGACATTAACTATGGCTACACCTTC. It is translated as CASSLGGADINYGYTF.

The V call is TRBV4-1, the J call TRBJ2-1; D is possibly TRBD1 (6 bases). Germline assignment: CDR1 MGHRA and CDR2 YSYEKL. Trimming removed 3 bases at V and 8 bases at J, with 11 bases between. This CDR3 has 13 residues. The CDR3 bases are TGCGCCAGCAGCCACGAACAGGGCGATGAGCAGTTCTTC. Translated: CASSHEQGDEQFF.

The CDR3 protein is CASSYSGRGLYEQYF. The CDR3 nucleotides are TGTGCCAGCAGTTACTCGGGCAGGGGGCTATACGAGCAGTACTTC. The V call is TRBV6-5, the J call TRBJ2-7; TRBD1 agrees at 8 bases. The V segment lost 0 bases and the J segment 4 bases; nucleotides outside the gene matches: 5. Germline lookup yields CDR1 MNHEY and CDR2 SVGAGI. The CDR3 is 15 amino acids.

CDR3 region: CASTYGTGVTPEAFF. CDR3 bases: TGTGCCAGCACTTATGGCACAGGGGTAACACCTGAAGCTTTCTTT. The rearrangement links TRBV6-5 to TRBJ1-1, with 7 bases matching TRBD1. Unmatched junction bases numbered 14, after V lost 7 bases and J lost 6 bases. Germline lookup yields CDR1 MNHEY and CDR2 SVGAGI. The CDR3 totals 15 residues.

This clone was recorded only once. CDR3 nucleotides: TGTGCCAGCAGCTTATACTCTTACGAGCAGTACTTC. This gives the protein CASSLYSYEQYF. V usage is TRBV7-9 and J usage is TRBJ2-7; no clear D gene. This CDR3 comprises 12 residues. The germline V gene encodes CDR1 SEHNR and CDR2 FQNEAQ (reference sequence). Trimming stripped 2 bases from V and 4 bases from J, with 6 bases between.

The rearrangement joins TRBV6-5 to TRBJ2-7, with TRBD1 identical over 7 bases. The trim removed 6 bases at V and 4 bases at J, leaving 12 bases unmatched. Germline CDR1 is MNHEY and CDR2 is SVGAGI. The CDR3 is 15 residues long. Written as DNA, the CDR3 is TGTGCCAGCAGCCTGTTAGGGGGCCGAGGGTACGAGCAGTACTTC. Translating gives CASSLLGGRGYEQYF.

V is TRBV10-1 and J is TRBJ2-5; TRBD2 is a possible D gene (5 bases). This CDR3 is 16 amino acids long. Deletions cut 5 bases from V and 0 bases from J, with 16 bases between. The V gene's germline CDR1 is WNHNN and CDR2 SYGVQD (reference sequence). CDR3 coding DNA: TGCGCCAGCAGTCCTACAGTCGGAGCGGACCAAGAGACCCAGTACTTC. It is translated as CASSPTVGADQETQYF.

This chain uses TRBV19 with TRBJ1-5; no reliable D call. CDR3 length: 15 amino acids. Germline CDR1 reads LNHDA; CDR2 reads SQIVND (reference sequence). Trimming removed 7 bases from V and 0 bases from J, with 13 bases in between. The CDR3 loop is CASTLGTYSNQPQHF. As DNA, the CDR3 is TGTGCCAGTACGTTGGGCACCTATAGCAATCAGCCCCAGCATTTT.

The rearrangement joins TRBV15 to TRBJ1-1, with D possibly TRBD1 on 5 matching bases. The ends were cut back, 6 bases at V and 6 bases at J, with 20 bases in the middle. The CDR3 totals 15 residues. Germline assignment: CDR1 LNHNV and CDR2 YYDKDF (reference sequence). CDR3 nucleotides: TGTGCCACCAGTAACCCTCAGGGTGGTGGCGCTGAAGCTTTCTTT. Its translation is CATSNPQGGGAEAFF.

This rearrangement joins TRBV18 to TRBJ1-1; D ambiguous. CDR1 KGHSH and CDR2 LQKENI come from the germline V gene. The CDR3 spans 18 residues. The germline V and J ends were trimmed by 1 base and 0 bases, with 18 bases remaining between them. The CDR3 here is CASSPLPMMSDLNTEAFF. The CDR3 region has the DNA TGTGCCAGCTCACCACTTCCCATGATGTCGGACTTGAACACTGAAGCTTTCTTT.

The V gene is TRBV4-2, the J gene TRBJ2-2; TRBD1 aligns across 10 bases. Germline V gene lookup returns CDR1 LGHNA and CDR2 YNFKEQ. Germline trimming cut 5 bases from V and 3 bases from J; bases unmatched to any gene: 3. The CDR3 is 15 residues long. For the CDR3, the DNA is TGTGCCAGCAGCAAAGGACAGGGGGACACCGGGGAGCTGTTTTTT. Protein sequence: CASSKGQGDTGELFF.

The chain combines TRBV9 with TRBJ2-6; 7 nucleotides match TRBD1. This CDR3 region has 17 residues. In germline, CDR1 is SGDLS, CDR2 YYNGEE. V shed 0 bases, J shed 3 bases, and the junction held 6 bases outside the gene matches. The chain's CDR3 is CASSVAGGMGGANVLTF. Here the CDR3 DNA reads TGTGCCAGCAGCGTAGCAGGGGGTATGGGTGGGGCCAACGTCCTGACTTTC.

The chain links TRBV7-9 to TRBJ2-7; 9 positions agree with TRBD1. V trimming: 10 bases; J trimming: 5 bases; junction bases outside the gene matches: 15. Germline V lookup: CDR1 SEHNR, CDR2 FQNEAQ (reference sequence). This CDR3 comprises 15 residues. The CDR3 sequence is CATDAWDRETHEQYF. CDR3 DNA sequence: TGTGCCACTGATGCATGGGACAGGGAAACCCACGAGCAGTACTTC.

The V call is TRBV7-8, the J call TRBJ1-2, with TRBD1 as a possible D gene (5 bases). This CDR3 region has 15 residues. Germline-derived CDR1 and CDR2 are SGHVS and FQNEAQ. V was cut by 1 base and J by 3 bases, with 12 bases left in between. CDR3 sequence (DNA): TGTGCCAGCAGCTTAGAGGGCAGGGATGACTATGGCTACACCTTC. Translated, it gives CASSLEGRDDYGYTF.